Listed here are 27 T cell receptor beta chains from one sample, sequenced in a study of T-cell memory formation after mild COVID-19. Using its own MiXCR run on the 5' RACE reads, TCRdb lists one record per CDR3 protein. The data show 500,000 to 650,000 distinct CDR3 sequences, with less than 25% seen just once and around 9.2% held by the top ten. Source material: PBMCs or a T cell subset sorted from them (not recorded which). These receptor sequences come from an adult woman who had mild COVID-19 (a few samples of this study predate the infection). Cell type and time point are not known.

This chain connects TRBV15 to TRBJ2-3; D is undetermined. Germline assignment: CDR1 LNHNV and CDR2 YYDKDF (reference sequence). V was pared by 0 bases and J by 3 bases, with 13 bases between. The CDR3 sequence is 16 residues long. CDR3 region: CATSRDNAGGTDTQYF. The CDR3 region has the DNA TGTGCCACCAGCAGAGATAACGCCGGCGGAACAGATACGCAGTATTTT. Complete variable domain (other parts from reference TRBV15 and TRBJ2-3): DAMVIQNPRYQVTQFGKPVTLSCSQTLNHNVMYWYQQKSSQAPKLLFHYYDKDFNNEADTPDNFQSRRPNTSFCFLDIRSPGLGDTAMYLCATSRDNAGGTDTQYFGPGTRLTVL.

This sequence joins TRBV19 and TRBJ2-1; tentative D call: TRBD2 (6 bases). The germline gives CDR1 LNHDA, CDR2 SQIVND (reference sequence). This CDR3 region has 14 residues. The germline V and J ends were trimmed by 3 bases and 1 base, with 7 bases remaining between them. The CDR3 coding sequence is TGTGCCAGTAGTATGGACTATTCCTACAATGAGCAGTTCTTC. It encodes CASSMDYSYNEQFF.

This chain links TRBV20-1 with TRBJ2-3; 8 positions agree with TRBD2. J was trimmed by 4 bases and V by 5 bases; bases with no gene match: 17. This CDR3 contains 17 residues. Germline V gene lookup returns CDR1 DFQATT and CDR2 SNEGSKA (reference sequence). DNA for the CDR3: TGCAGTGCTGTCCCCTTTCTTGCGGGAGGTGGTCCAGATACGCAGTATTTT. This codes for CSAVPFLAGGGPDTQYF.

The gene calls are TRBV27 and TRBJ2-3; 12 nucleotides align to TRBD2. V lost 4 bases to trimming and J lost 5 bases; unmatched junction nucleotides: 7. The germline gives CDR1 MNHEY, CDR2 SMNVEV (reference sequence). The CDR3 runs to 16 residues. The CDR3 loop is CASSSSGGGLGDTQYF. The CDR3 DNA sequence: TGTGCCAGCAGTTCTAGCGGGGGGGGCCTTGGAGATACGCAGTATTTT.

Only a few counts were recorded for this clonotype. The CDR3 bases are TGTGCCACCAGCAGAGATCGCGCCCGAGACACTGAAGCTTTCTTT. This gives the protein CATSRDRARDTEAFF. The J gene is TRBJ1-1, the V gene TRBV15, with D unresolved. The CDR3 consists of 15 residues. CDR1 is LNHNV and CDR2 is YYDKDF in the germline V gene (reference sequence). Deletions cut 0 bases from V and 3 bases from J, with 11 bases between.

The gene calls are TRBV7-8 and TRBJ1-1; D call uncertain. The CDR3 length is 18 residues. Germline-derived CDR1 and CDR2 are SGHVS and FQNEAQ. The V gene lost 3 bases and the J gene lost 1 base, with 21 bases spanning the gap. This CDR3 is CASSFWKRRRTPNTEAFF. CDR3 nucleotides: TGTGCCAGCAGCTTCTGGAAACGTCGAAGGACTCCGAACACTGAAGCTTTCTTT.

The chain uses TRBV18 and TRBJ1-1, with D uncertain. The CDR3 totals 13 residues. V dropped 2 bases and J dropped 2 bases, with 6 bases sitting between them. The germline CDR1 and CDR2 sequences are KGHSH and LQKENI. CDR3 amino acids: CASSPNSNTEAFF. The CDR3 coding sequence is TGTGCCAGCTCACCAAACAGTAACACTGAAGCTTTCTTT.

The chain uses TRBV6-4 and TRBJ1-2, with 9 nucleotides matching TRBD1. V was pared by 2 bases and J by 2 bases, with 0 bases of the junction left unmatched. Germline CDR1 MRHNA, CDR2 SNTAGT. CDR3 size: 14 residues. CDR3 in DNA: TGTGCCAGCAGTGACACAGGGGGCAACTATGGCTACACCTTC. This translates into CASSDTGGNYGYTF.

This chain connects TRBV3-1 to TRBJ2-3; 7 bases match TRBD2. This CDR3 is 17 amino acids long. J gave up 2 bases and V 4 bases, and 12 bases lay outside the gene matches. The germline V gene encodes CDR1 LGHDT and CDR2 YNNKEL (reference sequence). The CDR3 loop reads CASSPSPGTTFTDTQYF. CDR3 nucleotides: TGTGCCAGCAGCCCTTCACCCGGGACTACCTTCACAGATACGCAGTATTTT.

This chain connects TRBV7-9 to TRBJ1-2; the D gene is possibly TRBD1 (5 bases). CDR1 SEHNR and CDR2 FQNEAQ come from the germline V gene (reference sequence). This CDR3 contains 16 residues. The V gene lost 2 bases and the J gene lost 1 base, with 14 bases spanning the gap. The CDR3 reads CASSLSGGGGNYGYTF. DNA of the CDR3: TGTGCCAGCAGCTTATCAGGAGGCGGGGGTAACTATGGCTACACCTTC.

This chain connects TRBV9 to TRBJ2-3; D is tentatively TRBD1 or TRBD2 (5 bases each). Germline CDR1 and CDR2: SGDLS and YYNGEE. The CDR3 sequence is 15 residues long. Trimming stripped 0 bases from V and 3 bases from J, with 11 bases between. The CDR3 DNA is TGTGCCAGCAGCGTAGTTGGCAGGGAGACAGATACGCAGTATTTT. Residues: CASSVVGRETDTQYF.

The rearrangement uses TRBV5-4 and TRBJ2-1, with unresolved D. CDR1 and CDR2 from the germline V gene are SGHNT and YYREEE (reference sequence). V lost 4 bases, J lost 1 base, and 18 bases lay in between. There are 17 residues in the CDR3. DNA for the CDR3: TGTGCCAGCAGCCTAGACGCTCCGGGTCGGTCCTACAATGAGCAGTTCTTC. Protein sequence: CASSLDAPGRSYNEQFF.

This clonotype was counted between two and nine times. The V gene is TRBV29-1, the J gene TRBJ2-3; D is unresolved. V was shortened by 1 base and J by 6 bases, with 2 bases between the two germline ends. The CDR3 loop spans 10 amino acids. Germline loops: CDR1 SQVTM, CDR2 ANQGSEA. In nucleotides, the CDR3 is TGCAGCGTTGAAGGGGATACGCAGTATTTT. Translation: CSVEGDTQYF.

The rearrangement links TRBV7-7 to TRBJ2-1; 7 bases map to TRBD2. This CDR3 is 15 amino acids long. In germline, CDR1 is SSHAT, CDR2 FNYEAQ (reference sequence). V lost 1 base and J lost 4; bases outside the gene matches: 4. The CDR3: CASSLDGLEYNEQFF. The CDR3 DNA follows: TGTGCCAGCAGCTTAGACGGACTAGAATACAATGAGCAGTTCTTC.

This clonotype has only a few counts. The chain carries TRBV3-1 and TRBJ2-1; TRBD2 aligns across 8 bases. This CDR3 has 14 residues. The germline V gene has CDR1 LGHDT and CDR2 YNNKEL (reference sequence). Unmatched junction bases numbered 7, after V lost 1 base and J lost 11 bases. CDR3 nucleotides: TGTGCCAGCAGCCAAGGCCCAGCGGGAGCACAGCAGTTCTTC. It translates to CASSQGPAGAQQFF.

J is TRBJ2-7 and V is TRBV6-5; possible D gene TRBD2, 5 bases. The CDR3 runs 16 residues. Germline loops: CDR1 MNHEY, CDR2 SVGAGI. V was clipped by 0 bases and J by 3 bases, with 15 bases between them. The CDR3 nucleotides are TGTGCCAGCAGTTACTCGATTTTGAGGGCCTACTACGAGCAGTACTTC. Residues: CASSYSILRAYYEQYF.

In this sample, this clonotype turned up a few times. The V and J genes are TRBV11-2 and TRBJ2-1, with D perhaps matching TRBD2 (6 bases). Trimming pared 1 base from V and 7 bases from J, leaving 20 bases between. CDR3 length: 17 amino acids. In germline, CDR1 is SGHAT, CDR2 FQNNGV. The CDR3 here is CASSLGHSGRGINEQFF. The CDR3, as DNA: TGTGCCAGCAGCTTAGGCCACAGTGGGCGGGGTATTAATGAGCAGTTCTTC.

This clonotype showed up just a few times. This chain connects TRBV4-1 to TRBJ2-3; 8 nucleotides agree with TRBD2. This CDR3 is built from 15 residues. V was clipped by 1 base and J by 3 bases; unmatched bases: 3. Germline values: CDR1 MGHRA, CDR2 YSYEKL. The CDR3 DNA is TGCGCCAGCAGCCAAGTCACTAGCGGTACAGATACGCAGTATTTT. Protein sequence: CASSQVTSGTDTQYF.

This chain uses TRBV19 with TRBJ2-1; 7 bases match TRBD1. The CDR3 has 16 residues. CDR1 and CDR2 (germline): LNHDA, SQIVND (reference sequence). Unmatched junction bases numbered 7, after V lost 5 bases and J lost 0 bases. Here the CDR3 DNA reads TGTGCCAGTAGTTACAGACAGGGCCGCTCCTACAATGAGCAGTTCTTC. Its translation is CASSYRQGRSYNEQFF.

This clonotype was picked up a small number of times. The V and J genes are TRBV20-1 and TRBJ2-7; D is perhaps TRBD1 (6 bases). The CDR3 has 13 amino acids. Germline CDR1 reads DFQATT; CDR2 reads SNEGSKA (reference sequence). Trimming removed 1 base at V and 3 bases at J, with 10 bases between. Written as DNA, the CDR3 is TGCAGTGCTAGAGCTGGGGGCATCTACGAGCAGTACTTC. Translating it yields CSARAGGIYEQYF.

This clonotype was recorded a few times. As DNA, the CDR3 is TGTGCCAGCCAAGGGGGAGAAACAGGCGGCTACACCTTC. It is translated as CASQGGETGGYTF. The chain is built from TRBV25-1 and TRBJ1-2, with TRBD1 as a possible D gene (6 bases). The germline gives CDR1 MGHDK, CDR2 SYGVNS. V lost 8 bases and J 8 bases, leaving 18 bases between the germline ends. The CDR3 spans 13 residues.

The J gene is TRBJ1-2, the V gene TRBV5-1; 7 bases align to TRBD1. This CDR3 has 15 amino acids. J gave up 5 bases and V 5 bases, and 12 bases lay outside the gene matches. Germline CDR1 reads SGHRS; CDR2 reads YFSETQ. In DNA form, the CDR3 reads TGCGCCAGCAGGGACGGACAGGATGGTTATTATGGCTACACCTTC. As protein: CASRDGQDGYYGYTF.

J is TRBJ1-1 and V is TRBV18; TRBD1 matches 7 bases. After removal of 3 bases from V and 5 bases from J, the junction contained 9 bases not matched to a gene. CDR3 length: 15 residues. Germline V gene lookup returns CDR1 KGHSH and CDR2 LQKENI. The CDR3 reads CASSPWTGSSTEAFF. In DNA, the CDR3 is TGTGCCAGCTCACCGTGGACAGGCTCGTCTACTGAAGCTTTCTTT.

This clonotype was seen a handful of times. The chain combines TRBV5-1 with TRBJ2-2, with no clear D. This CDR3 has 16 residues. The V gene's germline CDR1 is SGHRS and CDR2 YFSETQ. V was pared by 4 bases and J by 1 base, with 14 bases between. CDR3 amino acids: CASSPRRSKNTGELFF. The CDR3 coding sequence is TGCGCCAGCAGCCCCAGAAGGTCTAAGAACACCGGGGAGCTGTTTTTT.

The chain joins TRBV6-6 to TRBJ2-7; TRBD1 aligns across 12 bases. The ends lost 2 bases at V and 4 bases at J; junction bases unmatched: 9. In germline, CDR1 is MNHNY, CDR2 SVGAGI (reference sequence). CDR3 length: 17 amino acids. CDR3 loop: CASSYMSPGQGAYEQYF. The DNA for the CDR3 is TGTGCCAGCAGTTACATGTCTCCGGGACAGGGGGCTTACGAGCAGTACTTC.

CDR3 protein: CASSLNWEVTTYF. The CDR3 bases are TGTGCCAGCAGTCTGAATTGGGAGGTGACAACATACTTC. This chain joins TRBV7-2 and TRBJ2-7; the D gene is possibly TRBD2 (6 bases). The ends were cut back, 6 bases at V and 13 bases at J, with 22 bases in the middle. Germline-derived CDR1 and CDR2 are SGHTA and FQGNSA. This CDR3 contains 13 residues.

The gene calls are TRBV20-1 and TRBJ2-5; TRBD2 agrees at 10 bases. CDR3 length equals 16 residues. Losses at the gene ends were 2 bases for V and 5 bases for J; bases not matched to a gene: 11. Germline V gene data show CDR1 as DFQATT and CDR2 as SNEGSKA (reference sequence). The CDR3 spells CSARSLLAGVQETQYF. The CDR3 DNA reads TGCAGTGCTAGATCTCTCCTAGCGGGAGTGCAGGAGACCCAGTACTTC.